The 11 T cell receptor beta chains below all came from one sample that was sequenced in a study of blood T cell repertoires in COVID-19. Only in-frame clones appear in the TCRdb table, and some are missing; sequencing was by immunoSEQ multiplex PCR. The sample lists about 80,000 clones, 75% to 90% occurring once. Sequencing input: peripheral blood. The receptor source for this set is a man in his fifties or sixties with active or convalescent COVID-19.

The chain has TRBV7-2 and TRBJ1-1; tentatively, D is TRBD1 (5 bases). The CDR3 spans 14 residues. Between the trimmed V and J ends, which lost 4 bases and 0 bases, there was a span of 9 bases. The V gene's germline CDR1 is SGHTA and CDR2 FQGNSA. The CDR3 DNA reads TGTGCCAGCAGCTCCAGGGTTATGAACACTGAAGCTTTCTTT. Translated, it gives CASSSRVMNTEAFF.

The chain uses TRBV7-2 and TRBJ1-2; 9 bases are shared with TRBD1. The CDR3 has 17 amino acids. The V gene end was trimmed by 4 bases and the J gene end by 5 bases; junction bases not matched to a gene: 14. Looked up from germline, CDR1 is SGHTA and CDR2 is FQGNSA. CDR3: CASSSPGTGSPKYGYTF. The DNA for the CDR3 is TGTGCCAGCAGCTCCCCCGGGACAGGGAGCCCCAAATATGGCTACACCTTC.

This chain joins TRBV7-2 and TRBJ2-7, with D possibly TRBD2 on 5 matching bases. The CDR3 is 14 residues long. Looked up from germline, CDR1 is SGHTA and CDR2 is FQGNSA. Trimming shortened V by 4 bases and J by 2 bases, and 12 bases separated the two germline ends. The CDR3 sequence is CASSSTGMTYEQYF. DNA for the CDR3: TGTGCCAGCAGCTCTACCGGGATGACCTACGAGCAGTACTTC.

This clone was recorded once. The CDR3 reads CASSPPGTSSSTGELFF. The DNA for the CDR3 is TGCGCCAGCAGTCCCCCCGGGACTAGCTCGTCCACCGGGGAGCTGTTTTTT. The V gene is TRBV5-1, the J gene TRBJ2-2; 9 bases fit TRBD2. The germline V gene has CDR1 SGHRS and CDR2 YFSETQ. J was trimmed by 4 bases and V by 5 bases; bases with no gene match: 12. This CDR3 has 17 amino acids.

Remarks on this clone: An end of the junction differs from the germline gene, which may be a read error. V usage is TRBV7-7 and J usage is TRBJ2-1; 11 positions match TRBD2. Looked up from germline, CDR1 is SSHAT and CDR2 is FNYEAQ (reference sequence). The length of the CDR3 is 15 residues. This chain's CDR3 is CASSSYSGGDNEQFF. The DNA of the CDR3 is TGTGCTAGCAGCTCCTATAGCGGGGGGGATAATGAGCAGTTCTTC.

The chain couples TRBV10-1 to TRBJ2-7; 7 nucleotides match TRBD1. This CDR3 contains 14 residues. With 4 bases clipped from V and 3 bases from J, the junction kept 6 bases outside the gene matches. Germline V CDR1 and CDR2: WNHNN, SYGVQD (reference sequence). This chain's CDR3 is CASSGPTGFYEQYF. CDR3 coding DNA: TGCGCCAGCAGTGGACCGACAGGGTTCTACGAGCAGTACTTC.

The chain is built from TRBV6-5 and TRBJ1-2; 7 positions agree with TRBD1. Looked up from germline, CDR1 is MNHEY and CDR2 is SVGAGI. Losses at the gene ends were 0 bases for V and 2 bases for J; bases not matched to a gene: 0. This CDR3 is built from 14 residues. In DNA, the CDR3 is TGTGCCAGCAGTTACTCACAGGGGAACTATGGCTACACCTTC. Its translation is CASSYSQGNYGYTF.

This clone was detected once. The rearrangement uses TRBV9 and TRBJ1-1; unclear D gene. The ends were cut back, 4 bases at V and 4 bases at J, with 14 bases in the middle. Germline V gene sequence: CDR1 SGDLS, CDR2 YYNGEE. The CDR3 runs 14 residues. The CDR3 sequence: CASSSNPTATEAFF. The CDR3 nucleotides are TGTGCCAGCAGCTCAAATCCCACAGCCACTGAAGCTTTCTTT.

The V gene is TRBV7-6, the J gene TRBJ2-3, with 9 nucleotides matching TRBD2. Germline-derived CDR1 and CDR2 are SGHVS and FNYEAQ. The V segment lost 2 bases and the J segment 2 bases; nucleotides outside the gene matches: 5. The CDR3 runs 16 residues. CDR3 residues: CASSLTGGGATDTQYF. The CDR3 nucleotides read TGTGCCAGCAGCTTAACTGGCGGGGGGGCCACAGATACGCAGTATTTT.

The chain recombines TRBV24-1 with TRBJ2-7, with TRBD1 matching 7 bases. Looked up from germline, CDR1 is KGHDR and CDR2 is SFDVKD. The ends lost 9 bases at V and 3 bases at J; junction bases unmatched: 22. The CDR3 totals 18 residues. For the CDR3, the DNA is TGTGCCACCCCCGATCGTAGGACCTGGGACAGCTACTACTACGAGCAGTACTTC. Encoded protein: CATPDRRTWDSYYYEQYF.

The chain joins TRBV7-8 to TRBJ1-6, with TRBD1 matching 12 bases. The trim removed 3 bases at V and 6 bases at J, leaving 12 bases unmatched. CDR3 length equals 19 residues. Looked up from germline, CDR1 is SGHVS and CDR2 is FQNEAQ. DNA of the CDR3: TGTGCCAGCAGCTTGGGGGACAGGGGGCGTATATGGGGTAATTCACCCCTCCACTTT. It encodes CASSLGDRGRIWGNSPLHF.